One and the same sample provided the 8 T cell receptor beta chains below, sequenced in a study of beta chain features in type 1 diabetes. Every isolated RNA sample was fully reverse transcribed, so sequencing captured expressed TCRB transcripts. Generated by immunoSEQ multiplex PCR, the TCRdb table keeps only in-frame clones and is missing some. The table lists 350,000 to 450,000 clones, approximately 15% of them singletons, with approximately 0.02% in the top ten. Sequenced: naive CD4+ T cells from blood. The receptors here all came from a woman aged 18-29 years in good health.

The CDR3 region has the DNA TGTGCCAGCTCACCACCTTGGGCTAGCGGGACTAGCACAGATACGCAGTATTTT. Translation gives CASSPPWASGTSTDTQYF. The chain uses TRBV18 and TRBJ2-3; 9 nucleotides align to TRBD2. J was trimmed by 0 bases and V by 0 bases; bases with no gene match: 7. CDR3 length: 18 amino acids. Germline V lookup: CDR1 KGHSH, CDR2 LQKENI.

This chain's CDR3 is CASSVVADNQPQHF. The DNA of the CDR3 is TGTGCCAGCAGCGTAGTAGCGGACAATCAGCCCCAGCATTTT. V gene TRBV9 combines with J gene TRBJ1-5; unclear D gene. The CDR3 loop spans 14 amino acids. Germline V gene lookup returns CDR1 SGDLS and CDR2 YYNGEE. V was pared by 0 bases and J by 3 bases, with 7 bases between.

In this sample, this clone turned up a few times. The chain uses TRBV27 and TRBJ2-5, with D perhaps TRBD2 (6 bases). The ends were cut back, 5 bases at V and 3 bases at J, with 19 bases in the middle. This CDR3 spans 16 amino acids. Germline V gene data show CDR1 as MNHEY and CDR2 as SMNVEV (reference sequence). CDR3 sequence: CASSLLSGRGKETQYF. CDR3 coding DNA: TGTGCCAGCAGTCTCCTTAGTGGCCGGGGGAAAGAGACCCAGTACTTC.

This clone was found a few times. The chain uses TRBV5-1 and TRBJ2-3, with 12 bases lining up with TRBD2. J lost 0 bases, V lost 3 bases, and 8 bases had no gene match. The CDR3 totals 18 residues. The germline CDR1 and CDR2 sequences are SGHRS and YFSETQ. CDR3 DNA sequence: TGCGCCAGCAGCTCTTCATCCGGGACTAGCGGGAGCACAGATACGCAGTATTTT. Protein sequence: CASSSSSGTSGSTDTQYF. The variable domain in full, with the rest retrieved from reference TRBV5-1 and TRBJ2-3, is KAGVTQTPRYLIKTRGQQVTLSCSPISGHRSVSWYQQTPGQGLQFLFEYFSETQRNKGNFPGRFSGRQFSNSRSEMNVSTLELGDSALYLCASSSSSGTSGSTDTQYFGPGTRLTVL.

The sample holds a few counts of this clone. J is TRBJ2-7 and V is TRBV7-8; a weak D match, TRBD1 (5 bases). V lost 5 bases and J 3 bases, leaving 8 bases between the germline ends. The V gene's germline CDR1 is SGHVS and CDR2 FQNEAQ. The CDR3 contains 12 residues. The CDR3 DNA follows: TGTGCCAGCAGCCCGACAGTCTACGAGCAGTACTTC. The encoded protein is CASSPTVYEQYF.

This clone has just a few counts. This CDR3 reads CASSSLDRNWAYEQYF. The CDR3 coding sequence is TGTGCCAGCAGCTCGCTCGACAGGAATTGGGCCTACGAGCAGTACTTC. The chain is built from TRBV7-9 and TRBJ2-7; D might be TRBD1 (6 bases). The germline CDR1 and CDR2 sequences are SEHNR and FQNEAQ (reference sequence). Trimming stripped 4 bases from V and 2 bases from J, with 18 bases between. The CDR3 contains 16 residues.

This clone was observed a few times. The chain recombines TRBV28 with TRBJ2-2; D not certain. The CDR3 is made up of 15 amino acids. The germline V and J ends were trimmed by 5 bases and 7 bases, with 17 bases remaining between them. Per the germline V gene, CDR1 is MDHEN and CDR2 is SYDVKM. CDR3 region: CASSPGQHVSGELFF. The CDR3 bases are TGTGCCAGCAGTCCAGGCCAACATGTAAGCGGGGAGCTGTTTTTT.

This clone has just a few counts. The sample carries other DNA sequences with the same CDR3. V usage is TRBV19 and J usage is TRBJ2-3, with D possibly matching TRBD1 (5 bases). Germline CDR1 LNHDA, CDR2 SQIVND (reference sequence). Between the trimmed V and J ends, which lost 1 base and 3 bases, there was a span of 8 bases. This CDR3 contains 14 residues. The CDR3 here is CASSIGQGTDTQYF. DNA of the CDR3: TGTGCCAGTAGTATAGGGCAGGGAACAGATACGCAGTATTTT.